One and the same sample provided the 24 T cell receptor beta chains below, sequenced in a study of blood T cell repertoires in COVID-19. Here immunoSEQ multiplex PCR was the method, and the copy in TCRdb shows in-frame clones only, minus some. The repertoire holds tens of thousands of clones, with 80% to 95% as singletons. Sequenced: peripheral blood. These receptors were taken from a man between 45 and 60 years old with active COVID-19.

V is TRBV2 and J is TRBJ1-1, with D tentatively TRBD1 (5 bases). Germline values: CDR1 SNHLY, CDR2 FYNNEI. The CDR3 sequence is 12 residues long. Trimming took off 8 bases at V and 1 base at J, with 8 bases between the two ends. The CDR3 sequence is CASGGWNTEAFF. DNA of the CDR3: TGTGCCAGCGGGGGGTGGAACACTGAAGCTTTCTTT.

The CDR3 DNA reads as TGTGCCAGCAGCCCGCAGGTGAACACTGAAGCTTTCTTT. Translated: CASSPQVNTEAFF. This chain uses TRBV7-8 with TRBJ1-1; no definite D call. The germline V gene encodes CDR1 SGHVS and CDR2 FQNEAQ. This CDR3 spans 13 amino acids. V was trimmed by 5 bases and J by 0 bases, leaving 7 bases between them. Combining the CDR3 with reference TRBV7-8 and TRBJ1-1 gives the whole variable domain GAGVSQSPRYKVAKRGQDVALRCDPISGHVSLFWYQQALGQGPEFLTYFQNEAQLDKSGLPSDRFFAERPEGSVSTLKIQRTQQEDSAVYLCASSPQVNTEAFFGQGTRLTVV.

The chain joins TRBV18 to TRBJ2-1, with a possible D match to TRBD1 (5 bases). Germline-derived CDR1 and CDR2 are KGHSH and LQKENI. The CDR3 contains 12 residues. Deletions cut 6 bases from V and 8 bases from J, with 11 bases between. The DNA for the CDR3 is TGTGCCAGCTCTCAGGGCGTCTATGAGCAGTTCTTC. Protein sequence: CASSQGVYEQFF.

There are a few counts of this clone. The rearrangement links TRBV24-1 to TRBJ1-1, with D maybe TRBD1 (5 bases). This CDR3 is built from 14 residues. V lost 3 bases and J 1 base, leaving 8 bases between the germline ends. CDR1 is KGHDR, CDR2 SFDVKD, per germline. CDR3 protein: CATSDGGRNTEAFF. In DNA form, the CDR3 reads TGTGCCACCAGTGATGGGGGGAGGAACACTGAAGCTTTCTTT.

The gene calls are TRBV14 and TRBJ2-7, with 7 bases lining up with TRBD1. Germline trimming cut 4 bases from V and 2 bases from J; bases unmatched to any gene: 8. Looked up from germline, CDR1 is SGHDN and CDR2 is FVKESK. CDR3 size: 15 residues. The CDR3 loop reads CASSRKDRATYEQYF. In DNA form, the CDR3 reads TGTGCCAGCAGCCGCAAAGACAGGGCCACCTACGAGCAGTACTTC.

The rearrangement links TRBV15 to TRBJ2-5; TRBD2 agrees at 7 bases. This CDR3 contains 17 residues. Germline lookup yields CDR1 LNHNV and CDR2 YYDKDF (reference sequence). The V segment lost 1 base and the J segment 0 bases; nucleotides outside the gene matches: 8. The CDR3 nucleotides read TGTGCCACCAGCAGAGGGAGGCAGGGAGGGCACCAAGAGACCCAGTACTTC. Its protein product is CATSRGRQGGHQETQYF.

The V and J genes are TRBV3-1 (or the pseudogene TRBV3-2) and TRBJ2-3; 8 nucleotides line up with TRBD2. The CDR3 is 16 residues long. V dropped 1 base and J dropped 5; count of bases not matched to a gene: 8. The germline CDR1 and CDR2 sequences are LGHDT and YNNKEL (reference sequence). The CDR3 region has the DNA TGTGCCAGCAGCCAAGGGTTAGCGGGAATGGTAGATACGCAGTATTTT. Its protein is CASSQGLAGMVDTQYF.

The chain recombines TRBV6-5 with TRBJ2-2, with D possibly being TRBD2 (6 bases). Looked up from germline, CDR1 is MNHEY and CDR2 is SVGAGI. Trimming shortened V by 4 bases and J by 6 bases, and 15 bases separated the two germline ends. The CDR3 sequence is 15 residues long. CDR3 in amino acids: CASSSEYGRAGELFF. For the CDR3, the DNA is TGTGCCAGCAGTTCGGAATACGGGAGAGCCGGGGAGCTGTTTTTT.

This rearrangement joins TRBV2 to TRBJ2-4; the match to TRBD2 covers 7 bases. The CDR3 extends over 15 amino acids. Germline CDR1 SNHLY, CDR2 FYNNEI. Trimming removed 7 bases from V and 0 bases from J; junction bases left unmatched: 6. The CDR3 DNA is TGTGCCAGCAAACGGGGGGAACTAGCCAAAAACATTCAGTACTTC. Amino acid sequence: CASKRGELAKNIQYF.

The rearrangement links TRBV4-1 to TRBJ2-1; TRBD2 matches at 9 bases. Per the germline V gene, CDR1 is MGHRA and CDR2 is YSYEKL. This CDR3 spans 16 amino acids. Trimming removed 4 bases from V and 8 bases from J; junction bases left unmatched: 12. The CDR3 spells CASSPLVAGVGHEQFF. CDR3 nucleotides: TGCGCCAGCAGCCCCCTAGTAGCGGGAGTTGGTCATGAGCAGTTCTTC.

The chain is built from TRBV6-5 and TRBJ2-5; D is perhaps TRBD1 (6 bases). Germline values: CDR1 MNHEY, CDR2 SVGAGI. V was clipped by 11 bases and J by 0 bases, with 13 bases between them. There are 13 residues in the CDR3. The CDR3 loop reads CASKRGYQETQYF. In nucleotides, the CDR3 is TGTGCCTCCAAAAGGGGGTACCAAGAGACCCAGTACTTC.

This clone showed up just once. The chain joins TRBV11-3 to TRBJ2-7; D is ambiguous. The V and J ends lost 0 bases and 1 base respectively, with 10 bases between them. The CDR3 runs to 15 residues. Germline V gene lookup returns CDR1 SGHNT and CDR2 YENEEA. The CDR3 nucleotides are TGTGCCAGCAGCTTAGATCCGGGTAGTTCCTACGAGCAGTACTTC. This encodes CASSLDPGSSYEQYF.

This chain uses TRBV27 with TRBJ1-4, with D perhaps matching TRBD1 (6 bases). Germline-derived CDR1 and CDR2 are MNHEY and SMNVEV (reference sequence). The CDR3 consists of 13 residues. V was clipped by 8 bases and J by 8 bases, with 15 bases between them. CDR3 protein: CASLGRGGEKLFF. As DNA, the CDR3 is TGTGCCAGCCTGGGGAGGGGGGGGGAAAAACTGTTTTTT.

The CDR3, as DNA: TGTGCCAGCATCTCAGGGGGAGGAGGGGGAACTGAAGCTTTCTTT. Residues: CASISGGGGGTEAFF. The chain couples TRBV6-5 to TRBJ1-1, with 7 bases identical to TRBD1. V lost 7 bases to trimming and J lost 5 bases; unmatched junction nucleotides: 13. The CDR3 extends over 15 amino acids. CDR1 MNHEY and CDR2 SVGAGI come from the germline V gene.

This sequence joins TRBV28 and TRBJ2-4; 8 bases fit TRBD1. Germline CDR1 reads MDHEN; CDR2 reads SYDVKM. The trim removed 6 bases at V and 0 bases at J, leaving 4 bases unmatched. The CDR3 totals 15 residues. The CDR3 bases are TGTGCCAGCAGCCCAGGGGGCGAAGCCAAAAACATTCAGTACTTC. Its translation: CASSPGGEAKNIQYF.

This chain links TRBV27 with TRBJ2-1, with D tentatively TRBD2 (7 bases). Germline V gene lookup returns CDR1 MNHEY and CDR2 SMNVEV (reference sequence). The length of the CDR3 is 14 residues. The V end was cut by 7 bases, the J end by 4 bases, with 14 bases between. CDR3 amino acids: CASTTRGAYNEQFF. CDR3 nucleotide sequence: TGTGCCAGCACCACACGGGGGGCATACAATGAGCAGTTCTTC.

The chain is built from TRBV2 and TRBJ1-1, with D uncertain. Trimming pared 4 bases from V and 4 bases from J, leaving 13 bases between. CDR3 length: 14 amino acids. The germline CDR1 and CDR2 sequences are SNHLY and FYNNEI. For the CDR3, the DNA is TGTGCCAGCAGTGTGGAGGTGGTGGGCACTGAAGCTTTCTTT. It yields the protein CASSVEVVGTEAFF.

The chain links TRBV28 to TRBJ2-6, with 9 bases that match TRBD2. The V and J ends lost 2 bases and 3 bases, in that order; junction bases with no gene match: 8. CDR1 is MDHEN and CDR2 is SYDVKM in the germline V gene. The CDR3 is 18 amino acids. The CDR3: CASSLRVAGGFGANVLTF. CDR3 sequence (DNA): TGTGCCAGCAGTTTACGGGTTGCGGGAGGGTTTGGGGCCAACGTCCTGACTTTC.

The CDR3 coding sequence is TGTGCCAGCACCGAAACAGGGACCCGGTCACCCCTCCACTTT. Protein sequence: CASTETGTRSPLHF. The genes are TRBV6-5 and TRBJ1-6, with D perhaps matching TRBD1 (6 bases). The CDR3 contains 14 residues. The V end was cut by 7 bases, the J end by 10 bases, with 17 bases between. Per the germline V gene, CDR1 is MNHEY and CDR2 is SVGAGI.

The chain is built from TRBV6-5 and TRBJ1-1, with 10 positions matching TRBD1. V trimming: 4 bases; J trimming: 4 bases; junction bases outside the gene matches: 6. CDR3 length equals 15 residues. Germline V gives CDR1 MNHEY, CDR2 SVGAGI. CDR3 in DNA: TGTGCCAGCAGTTCCTGGACAGGGGGGAGCACTGAAGCTTTCTTT. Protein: CASSSWTGGSTEAFF.

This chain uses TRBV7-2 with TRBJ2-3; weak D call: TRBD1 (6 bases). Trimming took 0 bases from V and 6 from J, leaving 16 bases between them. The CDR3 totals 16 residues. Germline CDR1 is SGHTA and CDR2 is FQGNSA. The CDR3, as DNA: TGTGCCAGCAGCTTAGCTGGGCAGGGGTTTTCGGATACGCAGTATTTT. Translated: CASSLAGQGFSDTQYF.

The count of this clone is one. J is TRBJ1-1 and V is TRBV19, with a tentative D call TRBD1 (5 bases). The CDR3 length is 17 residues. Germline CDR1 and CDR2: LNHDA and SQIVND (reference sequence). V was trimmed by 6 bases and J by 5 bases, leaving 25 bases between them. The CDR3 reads CASRWTRGLRGETEAFF. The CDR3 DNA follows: TGTGCCAGTAGATGGACGCGGGGTCTTAGGGGTGAAACTGAAGCTTTCTTT. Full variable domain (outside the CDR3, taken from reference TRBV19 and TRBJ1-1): DGGITQSPKYLFRKEGQNVTLSCEQNLNHDAMYWYRQDPGQGLRLIYYSQIVNDFQKGDIAEGYSVSREKKESFPLTVTSAQKNPTAFYLCASRWTRGLRGETEAFFGQGTRLTVV.

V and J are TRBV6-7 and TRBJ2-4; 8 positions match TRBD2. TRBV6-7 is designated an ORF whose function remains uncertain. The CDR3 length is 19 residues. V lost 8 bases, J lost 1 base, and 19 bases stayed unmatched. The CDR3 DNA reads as TGTGCCAGCGCCCCGAAAGCTAGCGGGCCTCCGACGGCCAAAAACATTCAGTACTTC. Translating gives CASAPKASGPPTAKNIQYF.

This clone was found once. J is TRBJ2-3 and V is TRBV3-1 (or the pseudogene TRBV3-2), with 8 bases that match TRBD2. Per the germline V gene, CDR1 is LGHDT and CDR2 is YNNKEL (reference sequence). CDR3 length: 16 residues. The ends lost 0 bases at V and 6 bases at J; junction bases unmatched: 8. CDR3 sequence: CASSQDNSGSWDTQYF. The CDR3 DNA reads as TGTGCCAGCAGCCAAGATAACAGCGGGAGTTGGGATACGCAGTATTTT.